Given below is one T cell receptor beta chain in context. Antigen unknown. TCRdb ran MiXCR on the 5' RACE reads and lists one entry per CDR3 protein. The sample lists hundreds of thousands of distinct CDR3 sequences; 21% were seen once. This specimen comes from a study of identical twins. Study results and caveats: Researchers caution that invariant MAIT and iNKT cells could partly confound zero-insertion analyses.

The same sample was also used in a study of T cells expressing NK-cell markers.

The sequence was obtained from a woman younger than 35 in good health. Source material: PBMCs.

Here the CDR3 reads CASRGLAGQFANTGELFF. The CDR3 nucleotides read TGTGCCAGCAGGGGACTAGCGGGGCAGTTCGCGAACACCGGGGAGCTGTTTTTT. This chain joins TRBV12-3 or TRBV12-4 and TRBJ2-2; the match to TRBD2 covers 13 bases. CDR3 length equals 18 residues. Losses at the gene ends were 6 bases for V and 0 bases for J; bases not matched to a gene: 7.